These T cell receptor beta chains were read from a single sample in a study of CD8 T cells in ankylosing spondylitis. TCRdb independently ran MiXCR on the 5' RACE reads; one entry per CDR3 protein. The sample yields some 250,000 distinct CDR3 sequences, approximately 11% seen once. Sequencing used blood, either unsorted or a sorted T cell fraction (not recorded which). The receptors derive from a male donor with ankylosing spondylitis or in good health (not recorded which). Each CDR3 is given with its conserved first and last residue. The order of the fields is D gene, J gene, V gene, clone size, CDR3 protein, CDR3 DNA. The D gene is left open where the match is weak. Expanded clones are given a class, and other clones once, few, many or no size at all.

d_gene: -; j_gene: TRBJ2-5; v_gene: TRBV12-3/TRBV12-4; abundance: many; CDR3aa: CASSILGGVQETQYF; CDR3nt: TGTGCCAGCAGTATCCTTGGAGGGGTTCAAGAGACCCAGTACTTC
d_gene: -; j_gene: TRBJ2-7; v_gene: TRBV2; abundance: few; CDR3aa: CASSEAEVPPREQYF; CDR3nt: TGTGCCAGCAGTGAAGCAGAGGTCCCTCCTAGGGAGCAGTACTTC
d_gene: -; j_gene: TRBJ2-7; v_gene: TRBV5-1; abundance: many; CDR3aa: CASSLAPTYEQYF; CDR3nt: TGCGCCAGCAGCTTGGCCCCGACCTACGAGCAGTACTTC
d_gene: -; j_gene: TRBJ2-2; v_gene: TRBV4-1; abundance: many; CDR3aa: CASSLGTVSGEPTGELFF; CDR3nt: TGCGCCAGCAGTCTTGGGACAGTCTCGGGAGAACCCACCGGGGAGCTGTTTTTT
d_gene: -; j_gene: TRBJ1-2; v_gene: TRBV29-1; abundance: many; CDR3aa: CSVEEAYYGYTF; CDR3nt: TGCAGCGTTGAAGAAGCATACTATGGCTACACCTTC
d_gene: TRBD1; j_gene: TRBJ2-1; v_gene: TRBV6-5; abundance: many; CDR3aa: CASSYPIGQGRGEQFF; CDR3nt: TGTGCCAGCAGTTACCCTATCGGACAGGGTAGAGGTGAGCAGTTCTTC
d_gene: -; j_gene: TRBJ2-5; v_gene: TRBV10-3; abundance: many; CDR3aa: CATTGSEETQYF; CDR3nt: TGTGCCACAACAGGGTCGGAAGAGACCCAGTACTTC
d_gene: TRBD2; j_gene: TRBJ2-5; v_gene: TRBV12-3/TRBV12-4; abundance: many; CDR3aa: CASTDSGETQYF; CDR3nt: TGTGCCAGCACTGATAGCGGGGAGACCCAGTACTTC
d_gene: TRBD2; j_gene: TRBJ2-3; v_gene: TRBV20-1; abundance: many; CDR3aa: CSVSRAGGRTDTQYF; CDR3nt: TGCAGTGTTAGCCGGGCGGGGGGACGAACAGATACGCAGTATTTT
d_gene: -; j_gene: TRBJ2-7; v_gene: TRBV12-3/TRBV12-4; abundance: many; CDR3aa: CASSTGISYEQYF; CDR3nt: TGTGCCAGCAGTACAGGGATCTCCTACGAGCAGTACTTC
d_gene: -; j_gene: TRBJ2-1; v_gene: TRBV12-3/TRBV12-4; abundance: many; CDR3aa: CASSFQVGQFF; CDR3nt: TGTGCCAGCAGTTTCCAAGTCGGGCAGTTCTTC
d_gene: -; j_gene: TRBJ1-1; v_gene: TRBV20-1; abundance: -; CDR3aa: CSATRGVYRTEAFF; CDR3nt: TGCAGTGCTACGAGGGGCGTATATCGCACTGAAGCTTTCTTT
d_gene: TRBD2; j_gene: TRBJ2-1; v_gene: TRBV7-2; abundance: many; CDR3aa: CASSLGLAYNEQFF; CDR3nt: TGTGCCAGCAGCTTGGGACTAGCATACAATGAGCAGTTCTTC
d_gene: TRBD2; j_gene: TRBJ2-7; v_gene: TRBV12-3/TRBV12-4; abundance: many; CDR3aa: CASSLDSLAGNYEQYF; CDR3nt: TGTGCCAGCAGTTTAGATAGTCTAGCGGGGAACTACGAGCAGTACTTC
d_gene: TRBD1; j_gene: TRBJ2-5; v_gene: TRBV5-1; abundance: many; CDR3aa: CASRPNTGELETQYF; CDR3nt: TGCGCCAGCAGGCCAAACACAGGGGAGTTGGAGACCCAGTACTTC
d_gene: TRBD2; j_gene: TRBJ2-3; v_gene: TRBV29-1; abundance: -; CDR3aa: CSVASGRWEQDTQYF; CDR3nt: TGCAGCGTAGCTAGCGGGAGATGGGAGCAAGATACGCAGTATTTT
d_gene: -; j_gene: TRBJ2-3; v_gene: TRBV6-4; abundance: many; CDR3aa: CASSDRGSTDTQYF; CDR3nt: TGTGCCAGCAGTGATAGGGGAAGCACAGATACGCAGTATTTT
d_gene: -; j_gene: TRBJ1-1; v_gene: TRBV6-1; abundance: many; CDR3aa: CASSEIGNTEAFF; CDR3nt: TGTGCCAGCAGTGAAATCGGTAACACTGAAGCTTTCTTT
d_gene: TRBD1; j_gene: TRBJ1-1; v_gene: TRBV5-1; abundance: many; CDR3aa: CASSTGTGVMNTEAFF; CDR3nt: TGCGCCAGCAGCACCGGGACAGGGGTTATGAACACTGAAGCTTTCTTT
d_gene: -; j_gene: TRBJ2-3; v_gene: TRBV5-1; abundance: few; CDR3aa: CASSLRSTDTQYF; CDR3nt: TGCGCCAGCAGCTTAAGGAGCACAGATACGCAGTATTTT
d_gene: -; j_gene: TRBJ1-2; v_gene: TRBV20-1; abundance: many; CDR3aa: CSARGTSYGYTF; CDR3nt: TGCAGTGCTAGAGGCACTTCCTATGGCTACACCTTC
d_gene: -; j_gene: TRBJ2-7; v_gene: TRBV6-2/TRBV6-3; abundance: few; CDR3aa: CASSYLGDKTWEQYF; CDR3nt: TGTGCCAGCAGTTACTTAGGCGACAAGACGTGGGAGCAGTACTTC
d_gene: -; j_gene: TRBJ2-3; v_gene: TRBV10-3; abundance: -; CDR3aa: CAIKPSTDTQYF; CDR3nt: TGTGCCATTAAACCCTCCACAGATACGCAATATTTT
d_gene: TRBD2; j_gene: TRBJ2-3; v_gene: TRBV4-2; abundance: -; CDR3aa: CASSQAAGGLAPDTQYF; CDR3nt: TGTGCCAGCAGCCAAGCGGCGGGGGGGCTCGCCCCAGATACGCAGTATTTT
d_gene: -; j_gene: TRBJ2-1; v_gene: TRBV12-3/TRBV12-4; abundance: few; CDR3aa: CASSLDPVASNEQFF; CDR3nt: TGTGCCAGCAGTTTGGACCCTGTCGCCAGCAATGAGCAGTTCTTC
d_gene: TRBD2; j_gene: TRBJ2-1; v_gene: TRBV7-9; abundance: -; CDR3aa: CASSFAGTSAYNEQFF; CDR3nt: TGTGCCAGCAGTTTTGCCGGGACTAGCGCTTACAATGAGCAGTTCTTC
d_gene: -; j_gene: TRBJ2-2; v_gene: TRBV5-6; abundance: few; CDR3aa: CASSLSVRWNTGELFF; CDR3nt: TGTGCCAGCAGCCTGTCGGTCCGGTGGAACACCGGGGAGCTGTTTTTT
d_gene: -; j_gene: TRBJ2-5; v_gene: TRBV2; abundance: many; CDR3aa: CASNIGEETQYF; CDR3nt: TGTGCCAGCAACATTGGGGAAGAGACCCAGTACTTC
d_gene: -; j_gene: TRBJ2-3; v_gene: TRBV4-1; abundance: many; CDR3aa: CASSTGGADTQYF; CDR3nt: TGCGCCAGCAGTACCGGGGGTGCAGATACGCAGTATTTT
d_gene: TRBD1; j_gene: TRBJ2-7; v_gene: TRBV5-1; abundance: many; CDR3aa: CASSALGTAYEQYF; CDR3nt: TGCGCCAGCAGCGCCTTAGGGACAGCCTACGAGCAGTACTTC
d_gene: -; j_gene: TRBJ1-5; v_gene: TRBV12-3/TRBV12-4; abundance: many; CDR3aa: CASSNGGVNNQPQHF; CDR3nt: TGTGCCAGCAGCAACGGGGGGGTAAACAATCAGCCCCAGCATTTT
d_gene: TRBD2; j_gene: TRBJ2-7; v_gene: TRBV20-1; abundance: -; CDR3aa: CSAPRGGGGVGYEQYF; CDR3nt: TGCAGTGCCCCCCGCGGCGGCGGGGGGGTCGGGTACGAGCAGTACTTC
d_gene: TRBD1; j_gene: TRBJ1-1; v_gene: TRBV7-2; abundance: few; CDR3aa: CASSRQGRTEAFF; CDR3nt: TGTGCCAGCAGCAGACAGGGGAGGACTGAAGCTTTCTTT
d_gene: -; j_gene: TRBJ1-1; v_gene: TRBV6-5; abundance: many; CDR3aa: CASSYTGGGTEAFF; CDR3nt: TGTGCCAGCAGTTATACGGGGGGCGGCACTGAAGCTTTCTTT
d_gene: -; j_gene: TRBJ2-7; v_gene: TRBV3-1; abundance: -; CDR3aa: CASSQMPGAYEQYF; CDR3nt: TGTGCCAGCAGCCAAATGCCTGGGGCCTACGAGCAGTACTTC